This passage covers 21 T cell receptor beta chains from one sample sequenced in a study of blood T cell repertoires in COVID-19. The assay was immunoSEQ multiplex PCR, and TCRdb's table has in-frame clones only and misses some. Among roughly 500,000 clones listed, roughly 90% were seen once. Sequencing used PBMCs or T cells enriched from blood (not recorded which). These receptors were collected from a woman aged 40 to 50 who had recovered from COVID-19.

The V call is TRBV29-1, the J call TRBJ2-1; 13 positions agree with TRBD2. The ends lost 7 bases at V and 4 bases at J; junction bases unmatched: 4. Germline V lookup: CDR1 SQVTM, CDR2 ANQGSEA. The CDR3 length is 14 residues. The CDR3 loop reads CSDSGLAGYNEQFF. CDR3 in DNA: TGCAGCGACTCGGGACTAGCGGGGTACAATGAGCAGTTCTTC.

The chain recombines TRBV7-9 with TRBJ2-7; D perhaps matches TRBD1 (6 bases). From germline, CDR1 is SEHNR and CDR2 FQNEAQ (reference sequence). The V gene lost 5 bases and the J gene lost 2 bases, with 19 bases spanning the gap. This CDR3 region has 16 residues. The CDR3 protein is CASSRNTGFQTYEQYF. The CDR3 DNA is TGTGCCAGCAGCCGAAATACAGGGTTCCAGACCTACGAGCAGTACTTC. Full variable domain (missing parts from reference TRBV7-9 and TRBJ2-7): DTGVSQNPRHKITKRGQNVTFRCDPISEHNRLYWYRQTLGQGPEFLTYFQNEAQLEKSRLLSDRFSAERPKGSFSTLEIQRTEQGDSAMYLCASSRNTGFQTYEQYFGPGTRLTVT.

The rearrangement uses TRBV4-1 and TRBJ2-7; D perhaps matches TRBD2 (5 bases). The germline gives CDR1 MGHRA, CDR2 YSYEKL. Trimming stripped 1 base from V and 5 bases from J, with 15 bases between. CDR3 length: 15 residues. CDR3 sequence: CASSQGPGERNEQYF. The CDR3 DNA is TGCGCCAGCAGCCAAGGGCCCGGGGAGCGGAACGAGCAGTACTTC.

The gene calls are TRBV13 and TRBJ2-7, with 7 bases fitting TRBD2. Germline V gene sequence: CDR1 PRHDT, CDR2 FYEKMQ (reference sequence). This CDR3 has 15 residues. Unmatched junction bases numbered 8, after V lost 0 bases and J lost 6 bases. CDR3 coding DNA: TGTGCCAGCAGCTTAGGTGGAGGGAGGGTTGTCGAGCAGTACTTC. Amino acid sequence: CASSLGGGRVVEQYF. The whole variable domain, filled in from reference TRBV13 and TRBJ2-7, reads AAGVIQSPRHLIKEKRETATLKCYPIPRHDTVYWYQQGPGQDPQFLISFYEKMQSDKGSIPDRFSAQQFSDYHSELNMSSLELGDSALYFCASSLGGGRVVEQYFGPGTRLTVT.

The chain carries TRBV12-5 and TRBJ2-7; D remains ambiguous. Germline loops: CDR1 LGHNT, CDR2 FRNRAP. Between the trimmed V and J ends, which lost 2 bases and 3 bases, there was a span of 11 bases. The CDR3 consists of 14 residues. CDR3 DNA sequence: TGTGCTAGTGGTTTGTCCTCCTCTCGCTACGAGCAGTACTTC. Its translation: CASGLSSSRYEQYF.

The chain couples TRBV18 to TRBJ2-7; 9 bases fit TRBD2. The J segment lost 5 bases and the V segment lost 3 bases, leaving 5 bases of the junction unmatched. Germline V gene sequence: CDR1 KGHSH, CDR2 LQKENI. The CDR3 sequence is 14 residues long. The CDR3 DNA reads as TGTGCCAGCTCACCGGGGGTAGCGGGAGACGAGCAGTACTTC. It yields the protein CASSPGVAGDEQYF.

V and J are TRBV2 and TRBJ1-3; TRBD1 might be the D (6 bases). The CDR3 runs 15 residues. The germline V and J ends were trimmed by 2 bases and 4 bases, with 12 bases remaining between them. CDR1 is SNHLY, CDR2 FYNNEI, per germline. In DNA form, the CDR3 reads TGTGCCAGCAGTGAAAGTGGGGGCTTCGGAAACACCATATATTTT. It codes for CASSESGGFGNTIYF.

The V gene is TRBV11-2, the J gene TRBJ1-2; D remains unclear. Trimming cost V 0 bases and J 4 bases, with 9 bases left between them. Per the germline V gene, CDR1 is SGHAT and CDR2 is FQNNGV. The CDR3 sequence is 14 residues long. CDR3 DNA sequence: TGTGCCAGCAGCTTAGATAGCCAGCTCTATGGCTACACCTTC. Residues: CASSLDSQLYGYTF.

The sample holds one count of this clone. The chain links TRBV6-2 or TRBV6-3 to TRBJ1-4; no reliable D call. Between the trimmed V and J ends, which lost 0 bases and 11 bases, there was a span of 7 bases. CDR3 length: 12 residues. In germline, CDR1 is MNHEY, CDR2 SVGEGT. CDR3 nucleotide sequence: TGTGCCAGCAGTTACTCCGAAGAGAAACTGTTTTTT. Its protein product is CASSYSEEKLFF.

This chain links TRBV5-1 with TRBJ2-7, with 12 bases fitting TRBD2. V shed 4 bases, J shed 2 bases, and the junction held 1 base outside the gene matches. The V gene's germline CDR1 is SGHRS and CDR2 YFSETQ. The CDR3 is 14 amino acids. The CDR3 sequence is CASSLAGGPYEQYF. CDR3 nucleotide sequence: TGCGCCAGCAGCCTAGCGGGAGGGCCCTACGAGCAGTACTTC.

The chain couples TRBV24-1 to TRBJ2-1; 10 bases agree with TRBD2. V was clipped by 9 bases and J by 0 bases; unmatched bases: 13. The CDR3 spans 18 residues. From germline, CDR1 is KGHDR and CDR2 SFDVKD. CDR3 bases: TGTGCCACCCCTAGCGGGAGAGACTCCAAATTCTCCTACAATGAGCAGTTCTTC. It encodes CATPSGRDSKFSYNEQFF.

With respect to this clone: Other DNA sequences in this sample translate to the same CDR3. V is TRBV3-1 (or the pseudogene TRBV3-2) and J is TRBJ1-1; D not certain. Per the germline V gene, CDR1 is LGHDT and CDR2 is YNNKEL (reference sequence). Trimming left V 0 bases short and J 2 bases short, with 7 bases between. CDR3 length equals 14 residues. The CDR3 sequence is CASSQDLLNTEAFF. Written as DNA, the CDR3 is TGTGCCAGCAGCCAAGATTTGCTAAACACTGAAGCTTTCTTT.

The genes are TRBV5-8 and TRBJ2-3; D gene unclear. Per the germline V gene, CDR1 is SGHTS and CDR2 is YDEGEE. Trimming removed 0 bases from V and 3 bases from J, with 5 bases in between. This CDR3 comprises 13 residues. The DNA of the CDR3 is TGTGCCAGCAGCTTGGGGCTGACAGATACGCAGTATTTT. It yields the protein CASSLGLTDTQYF.

V and J are TRBV12-5 and TRBJ2-7; 13 bases are a match to TRBD2. This CDR3 is 15 amino acids long. Germline V gene sequence: CDR1 LGHNT, CDR2 FRNRAP. V lost 3 bases and J lost 5; bases outside the gene matches: 4. CDR3 nucleotide sequence: TGTGCTAGTGGTTTTTGGACTAGCGGGAGCCACGAGCAGTACTTC. It translates to CASGFWTSGSHEQYF.

The chain uses TRBV30 and TRBJ2-2, with 11 bases fitting TRBD1. V dropped 0 bases and J dropped 6; count of bases not matched to a gene: 18. The length of the CDR3 is 20 residues. The germline V gene encodes CDR1 GTSNPN and CDR2 SVGIG (reference sequence). The chain's CDR3 is CAWSVSQDRGHLAVSGELFF. The CDR3 DNA is TGTGCCTGGAGTGTATCCCAGGACAGGGGGCATTTAGCCGTCTCCGGGGAGCTGTTTTTT.

This clone was seen a handful of times. V and J are TRBV5-8 and TRBJ1-2; D is possibly TRBD1 (6 bases). The CDR3 is 15 residues long. The germline CDR1 and CDR2 sequences are SGHTS and YDEGEE. V lost 4 bases and J lost 4, with 17 bases in between. CDR3 in amino acids: CASSPITDSIYGYTF. Written as DNA, the CDR3 is TGTGCCAGCAGCCCAATTACGGACAGTATCTATGGCTACACCTTC.

The chain joins TRBV4-3 to TRBJ2-1; 9 bases match TRBD1. V dropped 4 bases and J dropped 1; count of bases not matched to a gene: 5. CDR3 length: 16 residues. CDR1 and CDR2 (germline): LGHNA, YSLEER. In DNA, the CDR3 is TGCGCCAGCAGCCGAGGACAGGGGTTATCCTACAATGAGCAGTTCTTC. Its translation is CASSRGQGLSYNEQFF.

This sequence joins TRBV28 and TRBJ2-2; no clear D gene. Trimming took 4 bases from V and 1 from J, leaving 16 bases between them. Germline V CDR1 and CDR2: MDHEN, SYDVKM. The length of the CDR3 is 17 residues. The CDR3 bases are TGTGCCAGCAGTTCCCCCGAGCCGAGAGGGAACACCGGGGAGCTGTTTTTT. It is translated as CASSSPEPRGNTGELFF.

This clone was found a few times. V usage is TRBV5-4 and J usage is TRBJ1-1; possibly TRBD1 for D (6 bases). Germline V lookup: CDR1 SGHNT, CDR2 YYREEE (reference sequence). The CDR3 consists of 14 residues. Trimming shortened V by 1 base and J by 1 base, and 8 bases separated the two germline ends. Written as DNA, the CDR3 is TGTGCCAGCAGCTTGTCAGGGGCGAACACTGAAGCTTTCTTT. It encodes CASSLSGANTEAFF. The full variable domain, completed using reference TRBV5-4 and TRBJ1-1, is ETGVTQSPTHLIKTRGQQVTLRCSSQSGHNTVSWYQQALGQGPQFIFQYYREEENGRGNFPPRFSGLQFPNYSSELNVNALELDDSALYLCASSLSGANTEAFFGQGTRLTVV.

The V gene is TRBV10-2, the J gene TRBJ1-4; a possible D gene is TRBD1 (6 bases). The CDR3 has 15 residues. In germline, CDR1 is WSHSY, CDR2 SAAADI. Trimming stripped 4 bases from V and 8 bases from J, with 17 bases between. DNA of the CDR3: TGCGCCAGCAGTGCCCTCGAGGGGGGGGGCGAAAAACTGTTTTTT. Amino acid sequence: CASSALEGGGEKLFF.

J is TRBJ2-2 and V is TRBV20-1; D is unresolved. CDR1 and CDR2 (germline): DFQATT, SNEGSKA (reference sequence). Trimming took 3 bases from V and 1 from J, leaving 9 bases between them. The CDR3 has 14 amino acids. The CDR3 region is CSASLAGNTGELFF. The CDR3 DNA sequence: TGCAGTGCTAGTCTTGCAGGGAACACCGGGGAGCTGTTTTTT.